This T cell receptor (beta chain) originates from a study of shared clonotypes between healthy human individuals. Overall study: Per donor, CD8 memory used one plate, CD8 naive used two, CD4 memory used three and CD4 naive used three.

Data came from immunoSEQ multiplex PCR; TCRdb stores just in-frame clones and leaves some out. The sample lists about 1.5 million clones, roughly 96% seen once, with approximately 1.1% in the top ten. CDR1 is MNHEY and CDR2 is SVGAGI in the germline V gene. The V end was cut by 4 bases, the J end by 3 bases, with 10 bases between. The CDR3 has 13 residues. The TCR sequence derives from a man in his thirties or forties in good health. This sequence joins TRBV6-5 and TRBJ2-7; a possible D gene is TRBD1 (6 bases). Sequences were obtained from naive CD4+ T cells sorted from blood. Subset reported: CD45RA+ positively selected. The CDR3 region has the DNA TGTGCCAGCAGTTTGGGACACCTCTACGAGCAGTACTTC. Its translation is CASSLGHLYEQYF.